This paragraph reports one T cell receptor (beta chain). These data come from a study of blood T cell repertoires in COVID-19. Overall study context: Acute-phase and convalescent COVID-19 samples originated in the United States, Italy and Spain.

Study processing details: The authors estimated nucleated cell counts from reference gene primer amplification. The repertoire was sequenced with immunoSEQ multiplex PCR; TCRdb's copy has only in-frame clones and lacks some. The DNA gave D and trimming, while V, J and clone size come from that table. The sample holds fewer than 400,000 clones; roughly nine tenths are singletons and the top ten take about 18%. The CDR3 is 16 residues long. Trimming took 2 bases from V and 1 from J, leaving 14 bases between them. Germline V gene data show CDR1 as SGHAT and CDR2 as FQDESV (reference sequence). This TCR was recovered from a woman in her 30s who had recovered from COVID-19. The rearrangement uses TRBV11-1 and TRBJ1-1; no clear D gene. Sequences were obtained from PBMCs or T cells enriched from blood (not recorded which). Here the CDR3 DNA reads TGTGCCAGCAGCTTAACGGCAGGCCAATGGAACACTGAAGCTTTCTTT. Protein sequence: CASSLTAGQWNTEAFF.